The 21 T cell receptor beta chains given below trace back to one sample, sequenced in a study of vaccination and CD4 T cells after COVID-19. No antigens are known for them. Indicated treatment: roughly 11-day PBMC culture with coronavirus spike peptide pools or control peptides (ViraFEST assay). Sequenced with the Oncomine TCR Beta short-read assay was DNA taken from cultured CD4+ T cells. TCRdb re-called the PCR reads with MiXCR, one entry per CDR3 protein. The table shows about 13,000 distinct CDR3 sequences, with approximately 40% occurring only once. The sample was CD4+ T cells from blood, cultured in vitro. The receptors here all came from a human donor who had recovered from COVID-19.

This clonotype was counted only a few times. The gene calls are TRBV7-3 and TRBJ2-1; the match to TRBD2 covers 7 bases. Looked up from germline, CDR1 is SGHTA and CDR2 is FQGTGA. Trimming took 1 base from V and 5 from J; bases not matched to a gene: 8. This CDR3 spans 16 amino acids. The DNA for the CDR3 is TGTGCCAGCAGCTTAAACACTGGGGGGAGGGACAATGAGCAGTTCTTC. Amino acid sequence: CASSLNTGGRDNEQFF.

There are a few counts of this clonotype. V and J are TRBV25-1 and TRBJ1-2; D is uncertain. The ends were cut back, 6 bases at V and 3 bases at J, with 5 bases in the middle. The CDR3 is made up of 11 amino acids. Germline CDR1 MGHDK, CDR2 SYGVNS. In nucleotides, the CDR3 is TGTGCCAGCAGCCCGGACTATGGCTACACCTTC. Translated: CASSPDYGYTF.

This clonotype showed up just a few times. This chain connects TRBV2 to TRBJ1-2, with D possibly matching TRBD1 (6 bases). Germline V lookup: CDR1 SNHLY, CDR2 FYNNEI. The V end lost 7 bases, the J end lost 3 bases, and 18 bases lay between the germline ends. This CDR3 has 15 amino acids. CDR3 sequence: CASTPTRGTYYGYTF. For the CDR3, the DNA is TGTGCCAGCACCCCGACCAGGGGAACCTACTATGGCTACACCTTC.

The gene calls are TRBV11-2 and TRBJ1-2; maybe TRBD1 (5 bases). The CDR3 runs 13 residues. Germline CDR1 is SGHAT and CDR2 is FQNNGV. The V and J ends lost 4 bases and 8 bases respectively, with 14 bases between them. CDR3 residues: CASSSRTGGGYTF. The CDR3 DNA follows: TGTGCCAGCAGCTCCCGAACTGGGGGGGGCTACACCTTC.

The chain uses TRBV20-1 and TRBJ2-2; 10 nucleotides line up with TRBD2. V shed 6 bases, J shed 1 base, and the junction held 5 bases outside the gene matches. This CDR3 is built from 15 residues. Germline V gives CDR1 DFQATT, CDR2 SNEGSKA (reference sequence). CDR3 sequence (DNA): TGCAGTGCACACACTAGCGGGAAGAACACCGGGGAGCTGTTTTTT. It translates to CSAHTSGKNTGELFF.

The chain is built from TRBV20-1 and TRBJ1-1; TRBD1 matches at 7 bases. V gave up 3 bases and J gave up 5 bases; unmatched junction bases: 9. The CDR3 is made up of 14 amino acids. Germline V lookup: CDR1 DFQATT, CDR2 SNEGSKA (reference sequence). The CDR3 region is CSARGPTGVTEAFF. CDR3 DNA: TGCAGTGCTAGGGGCCCTACAGGGGTTACTGAAGCTTTCTTT.

In this sample, this clonotype turned up a few times. The rearrangement uses TRBV5-1 and TRBJ1-1, with D unclear. The V end was cut by 1 base, the J end by 7 bases, with 11 bases between. This CDR3 region has 13 residues. Germline-derived CDR1 and CDR2 are SGHRS and YFSETQ. This CDR3 is CASSLCESCEAFF. CDR3 DNA sequence: TGCGCCAGCAGCTTGTGTGAAAGCTGTGAAGCTTTCTTT.

This clonotype has just a few counts. The chain employs TRBV6-1 and TRBJ2-1; 8 bases match TRBD2. The germline V gene encodes CDR1 MNHNS and CDR2 SASEGT. The CDR3 spans 16 residues. After removal of 3 bases from V and 7 bases from J, the junction contained 11 bases not matched to a gene. The CDR3 is CASSDPSGYSWNEQFF. CDR3 in DNA: TGTGCCAGCAGTGACCCTAGCGGGTATTCGTGGAATGAGCAGTTCTTC.

There are a few counts of this clonotype. The chain joins TRBV7-2 to TRBJ2-2; no clear D. Germline loops: CDR1 SGHTA, CDR2 FQGNSA. This CDR3 spans 14 amino acids. The V gene lost 2 bases and the J gene lost 3 bases, with 7 bases spanning the gap. The CDR3 spells CASSLFSHTGELFF. As DNA, the CDR3 is TGTGCCAGCAGCTTATTTTCGCACACCGGGGAGCTGTTTTTT. The full variable domain, rest sourced from reference TRBV7-2 and TRBJ2-2, is GAGVSQSPSNKVTEKGKDVELRCDPISGHTALYWYRQSLGQGLEFLIYFQGNSAPDKSGLPSDRFSAERTGGSVSTLTIQRTQQEDSAVYLCASSLFSHTGELFFGEGSRLTVL.

This clonotype has more than one count but fewer than ten. V and J are TRBV7-9 and TRBJ1-2; the D is unclear. The V end lost 5 bases, the J end lost 5 bases, and 6 bases lay between the germline ends. Germline loops: CDR1 SEHNR, CDR2 FQNEAQ (reference sequence). This CDR3 has 11 residues. In nucleotides, the CDR3 is TGTGCCAGCAGCGCATTTTATGGCTACACCTTC. It specifies CASSAFYGYTF.

The gene calls are TRBV18 and TRBJ2-1, with unresolved D. V lost 2 bases, J lost 7 bases, and 15 bases lay in between. The CDR3 is 15 residues long. The V gene's germline CDR1 is KGHSH and CDR2 LQKENI. The CDR3 DNA reads as TGTGCCAGCTCACCAGTGTCAGGTTCTGGGAATGAGCAGTTCTTC. It yields the protein CASSPVSGSGNEQFF.

This clonotype was detected only a few times. In DNA, the CDR3 is TGTGCCAGCAGTGAGACGACAGGGAAGTTTAGCTATGGCTACACCTTC. This codes for CASSETTGKFSYGYTF. The chain joins TRBV2 to TRBJ1-2; 7 bases fit TRBD1. The CDR3 is 16 residues long. The V and J ends lost 3 bases and 4 bases, in that order; junction bases with no gene match: 11. Germline-derived CDR1 and CDR2 are SNHLY and FYNNEI.

This clonotype came up a few times. V gene TRBV7-8 combines with J gene TRBJ2-5; tentatively, D is TRBD1 (5 bases). Germline CDR1 reads SGHVS; CDR2 reads FQNEAQ. CDR3 length equals 13 residues. V shed 1 base and J shed 5 bases, with 8 bases lying between them. CDR3 in amino acids: CASSLDRLETQYF. The CDR3, as DNA: TGTGCCAGCAGCTTAGACAGGTTGGAGACCCAGTACTTC. The complete variable domain, with remaining parts taken from reference TRBV7-8 and TRBJ2-5, reads GAGVSQSPRYKVAKRGQDVALRCDPISGHVSLFWYQQALGQGPEFLTYFQNEAQLDKSGLPSDRFFAERPEGSVSTLKIQRTQQEDSAVYLCASSLDRLETQYFGPGTRLLVL.

DNA of the CDR3: TGTGCCAGTAGTCCTCCAGGGATAAGTAATTCACCCCTCCACTTT. It translates to CASSPPGISNSPLHF. V usage is TRBV19 and J usage is TRBJ1-6; D possibly corresponds to TRBD1 (5 bases). The CDR3 extends over 15 amino acids. The germline gives CDR1 LNHDA, CDR2 SQIVND (reference sequence). V was pared by 5 bases and J by 6 bases, with 14 bases between.

V is TRBV19 and J is TRBJ1-6, with D tentatively TRBD1 (5 bases). This CDR3 is 17 amino acids long. CDR1 and CDR2 (germline): LNHDA, SQIVND (reference sequence). Deletions cut 2 bases from V and 10 bases from J, with 21 bases between. In nucleotides, the CDR3 is TGTGCCAGTAGTATATCTGGTAGGGGCTTTGCCGGGTCACCCCTCCACTTT. Protein product: CASSISGRGFAGSPLHF.

This clonotype has a handful of counts. The rearrangement uses TRBV19 and TRBJ1-1; D perhaps matches TRBD1 (5 bases). Germline V gene sequence: CDR1 LNHDA, CDR2 SQIVND (reference sequence). The CDR3 has 12 amino acids. V shed 5 bases and J shed 6 bases, with 10 bases lying between them. The CDR3 bases are TGTGCCAGTAGTTGGGGGATGGCTGAAGCTTTCTTT. This gives the protein CASSWGMAEAFF.

This clonotype has only a few counts. The CDR3 nucleotides read TGTGCCAGCTCACCACCCCAACAGCCCCAGCATTTT. Its translation is CASSPPQQPQHF. This sequence joins TRBV18 and TRBJ1-5, with D hard to call. Per germline, CDR1 KGHSH and CDR2 LQKENI. The CDR3 has 12 residues. Trimming pared 0 bases from V and 7 bases from J, leaving 4 bases between.

The rearrangement uses TRBV6-1 and TRBJ1-6; the D is unclear. Trimming stripped 3 bases from V and 7 bases from J, with 10 bases between. The germline V gene encodes CDR1 MNHNS and CDR2 SASEGT. The CDR3 consists of 14 residues. CDR3 region: CASSEETWNSPLHF. The CDR3 DNA follows: TGTGCCAGCAGTGAGGAAACTTGGAATTCACCCCTCCACTTT.

The CDR3 sequence is CAWSREISNQPQHF. CDR3 sequence (DNA): TGTGCCTGGAGTAGAGAGATTAGCAATCAGCCCCAGCATTTT. The V gene is TRBV30, the J gene TRBJ1-5; no firm D call. This CDR3 region has 14 residues. Germline V gives CDR1 GTSNPN, CDR2 SVGIG (reference sequence). Between the trimmed V and J ends, which lost 2 bases and 0 bases, there was a span of 8 bases.

The genes are TRBV11-2 and TRBJ2-1; 7 nucleotides align to TRBD2. Germline CDR1 and CDR2: SGHAT and FQNNGV. The CDR3 spans 14 residues. The ends lost 4 bases at V and 6 bases at J; junction bases unmatched: 6. In nucleotides, the CDR3 is TGTGCCAGCAGCTCCCCTAGGGAGGGCAATGAGCAGTTCTTC. It encodes CASSSPREGNEQFF. The full variable domain, completed using reference TRBV11-2 and TRBJ2-1, is EAGVAQSPRYKIIEKRQSVAFWCNPISGHATLYWYQQILGQGPKLLIQFQNNGVVDDSQLPKDRFSAERLKGVDSTLKIQPAKLEDSAVYLCASSSPREGNEQFFGPGTRLTVL.

The chain combines TRBV6-4 with TRBJ2-1, with D maybe TRBD1 (6 bases). The CDR3 covers 14 residues. From germline, CDR1 is MRHNA and CDR2 SNTAGT. Trimming took 5 bases from V and 8 from J, leaving 16 bases between them. DNA for the CDR3: TGTGCCAGCAGTAGACAGGCTACGGGTGATGAGCAGTTCTTC. Its protein is CASSRQATGDEQFF.